The 31 T cell receptor beta chains listed next were all sequenced from one sample in a study of cytomegalovirus exposure and HLA in healthy donors. The PCR used 60 Vbeta and 13 Jbeta primers. Generated by immunoSEQ multiplex PCR, the TCRdb table keeps only in-frame clones and is missing some. The sample holds about 150,000 clones, 77% seen once. The sample comprised PBMCs. These receptors originate from a male donor in good health and CMV-seronegative.

The chain is built from TRBV18 and TRBJ1-5; D remains unclear. Germline CDR1 and CDR2: KGHSH and LQKENI. The CDR3 extends over 15 amino acids. With 3 bases removed from V and 0 bases from J, the gap between germline ends came to 9 bases. The CDR3 sequence: CASSPRDSSNQPQHF. DNA for the CDR3: TGTGCCAGCTCACCCCGCGACTCTAGCAATCAGCCCCAGCATTTT.

The chain carries TRBV27 and TRBJ1-2, with 7 positions matching TRBD1. J lost 3 bases, V lost 6 bases, and 4 bases had no gene match. CDR1 MNHEY and CDR2 SMNVEV come from the germline V gene (reference sequence). This CDR3 has 13 residues. The CDR3 region is CASRHQGDYGYTF. The CDR3 DNA is TGTGCCAGCAGACATCAGGGGGACTATGGCTACACCTTC.

This clone was detected a few times. V is TRBV11-3 and J is TRBJ2-3, with 11 positions matching TRBD2. The trim removed 5 bases at V and 2 bases at J, leaving 6 bases unmatched. This CDR3 region has 16 residues. Germline V gives CDR1 SGHNT, CDR2 YENEEA. CDR3: CASSTGTSGDTDTQYF. The CDR3 DNA reads as TGTGCCAGCAGCACCGGGACTAGCGGAGACACAGATACGCAGTATTTT.

This clone occurred once. The CDR3 DNA follows: TGTGCCAGCAGGATAAGGAGCAACACCGGGGAGCTGTTTTTT. Protein: CASRIRSNTGELFF. V and J are TRBV7-9 and TRBJ2-2; D remains ambiguous. The length of the CDR3 is 14 residues. Germline V gene sequence: CDR1 SEHNR, CDR2 FQNEAQ (reference sequence). Deletions cut 6 bases from V and 2 bases from J, with 10 bases between.

This chain joins TRBV9 and TRBJ2-7; perhaps TRBD1 as D (6 bases). Trimming took 0 bases from V and 6 from J, leaving 13 bases between them. The CDR3 runs 14 residues. Germline V gene sequence: CDR1 SGDLS, CDR2 YYNGEE. This CDR3 is CASSVEGGGGEQYF. In nucleotides, the CDR3 is TGTGCCAGCAGCGTAGAAGGTGGGGGCGGCGAGCAGTACTTC.

This chain links TRBV5-4 with TRBJ2-5; 10 positions match TRBD1. Looked up from germline, CDR1 is SGHNT and CDR2 is YYREEE (reference sequence). Trimming removed 4 bases from V and 5 bases from J; junction bases left unmatched: 8. The CDR3 consists of 15 residues. CDR3 region: CASSVAGTGEETQYF. The CDR3 nucleotides are TGTGCCAGCAGCGTTGCCGGGACAGGGGAGGAGACCCAGTACTTC.

The chain combines TRBV7-2 with TRBJ1-4; D remains ambiguous. Germline V gene sequence: CDR1 SGHTA, CDR2 FQGNSA. This CDR3 comprises 13 residues. Trimming left V 0 bases short and J 7 bases short, with 6 bases between. The CDR3 sequence: CASSLALSEKLFF. The DNA of the CDR3 is TGTGCCAGCAGCTTAGCGCTCAGTGAAAAACTGTTTTTT. Looking up the rest from reference TRBV7-2 and TRBJ1-4 gives the full variable domain: GAGVSQSPSNKVTEKGKDVELRCDPISGHTALYWYRQSLGQGLEFLIYFQGNSAPDKSGLPSDRFSAERTGGSVSTLTIQRTQQEDSAVYLCASSLALSEKLFFGSGTQLSVL.

This chain links TRBV7-2 with TRBJ2-5, with D maybe TRBD2 (5 bases). The V end lost 7 bases, the J end lost 4 bases, and 7 bases lay between the germline ends. CDR1 is SGHTA and CDR2 is FQGNSA in the germline V gene. The CDR3 contains 11 residues. The CDR3: CASTAGETQYF. In DNA, the CDR3 is TGTGCCAGCACCGCGGGAGAGACCCAGTACTTC. Based on the CDR3 plus reference TRBV7-2 and TRBJ2-5, the full variable domain is GAGVSQSPSNKVTEKGKDVELRCDPISGHTALYWYRQSLGQGLEFLIYFQGNSAPDKSGLPSDRFSAERTGGSVSTLTIQRTQQEDSAVYLCASTAGETQYFGPGTRLLVL.

This chain uses TRBV29-1 with TRBJ2-3; TRBD1 aligns across 7 bases. The CDR3 consists of 15 residues. Losses at the gene ends were 4 bases for V and 1 base for J; bases not matched to a gene: 8. CDR1 SQVTM and CDR2 ANQGSEA come from the germline V gene. The CDR3 bases are TGCAGCGTTGCCCCTACAGGGGCTGGCACAGATACGCAGTATTTT. This translates into CSVAPTGAGTDTQYF.

This clone was detected only a few times. The chain links TRBV11-3 to TRBJ2-1; D not certain. Trimming stripped 5 bases from V and 3 bases from J, with 17 bases between. The length of the CDR3 is 16 residues. Germline CDR1 SGHNT, CDR2 YENEEA. In nucleotides, the CDR3 is TGTGCCAGCAGCCGATTTGACTCCGCCGGCTACAATGAGCAGTTCTTC. Encoded protein: CASSRFDSAGYNEQFF. The full variable domain, completed using reference TRBV11-3 and TRBJ2-1, is EAGVVQSPRYKIIEKKQPVAFWCNPISGHNTLYWYLQNLGQGPELLIRYENEEAVDDSQLPKDRFSAERLKGVDSTLKIQPAELGDSAVYLCASSRFDSAGYNEQFFGPGTRLTVL.

Worth noting for this clone: Other DNA sequences in this specimen translate into the identical CDR3. The CDR3 region has the DNA TGTGCCAGCAGTCCCGGCGGACAGCATCAGCCCCAGCATTTT. Its translation is CASSPGGQHQPQHF. V usage is TRBV5-4 and J usage is TRBJ1-5; maybe TRBD1 (6 bases). Per germline, CDR1 SGHNT and CDR2 YYREEE (reference sequence). The CDR3 extends over 14 amino acids. V dropped 5 bases and J dropped 5 bases, with 14 bases sitting between them.

The count of this clone is one. V gene TRBV19 combines with J gene TRBJ1-2, with 9 bases matching TRBD1. The CDR3 contains 17 residues. In germline, CDR1 is LNHDA, CDR2 SQIVND (reference sequence). V lost 5 bases and J lost 4; bases outside the gene matches: 14. The CDR3 sequence is CASSPRRRDRVGYGYTF. Here the CDR3 DNA reads TGTGCCAGTAGTCCCCGCAGGCGGGACAGGGTGGGCTATGGCTACACCTTC.

This clone was counted between two and nine times. The chain employs TRBV7-2 and TRBJ1-2, with D possibly TRBD1 on 5 matching bases. The CDR3 runs to 15 residues. Trimming took off 5 bases at V and 5 bases at J, with 18 bases between the two ends. The germline CDR1 and CDR2 sequences are SGHTA and FQGNSA. CDR3 sequence: CASSRDRSVLYGYTF. CDR3 bases: TGTGCCAGCAGCAGAGACAGATCAGTATTATATGGCTACACCTTC. The variable domain in full, completed from reference TRBV7-2 and TRBJ1-2, reads GAGVSQSPSNKVTEKGKDVELRCDPISGHTALYWYRQSLGQGLEFLIYFQGNSAPDKSGLPSDRFSAERTGGSVSTLTIQRTQQEDSAVYLCASSRDRSVLYGYTFGSGTRLTVV.

V gene TRBV9 combines with J gene TRBJ2-7, with 10 bases fitting TRBD2. The germline V gene has CDR1 SGDLS and CDR2 YYNGEE. The J segment lost 0 bases and the V segment lost 3 bases, leaving 6 bases of the junction unmatched. CDR3 length equals 16 residues. CDR3 in amino acids: CASSEGSGGDSYEQYF. The CDR3 coding sequence is TGTGCCAGCAGCGAGGGGAGCGGGGGGGACTCCTACGAGCAGTACTTC. Combining the CDR3 with reference TRBV9 and TRBJ2-7 gives the whole variable domain DSGVTQTPKHLITATGQRVTLRCSPRSGDLSVYWYQQSLDQGLQFLIQYYNGEERAKGNILERFSAQQFPDLHSELNLSSLELGDSALYFCASSEGSGGDSYEQYFGPGTRLTVT.

The chain joins TRBV27 to TRBJ1-3, with 7 bases lining up with TRBD1. Germline lookup yields CDR1 MNHEY and CDR2 SMNVEV (reference sequence). V lost 8 bases and J lost 0; bases outside the gene matches: 13. This CDR3 is 17 amino acids long. CDR3 bases: TGTGCCAGCTGTCACAAAGGGGGCCCCAGCTCTGGAAACACCATATATTTT. The encoded protein is CASCHKGGPSSGNTIYF.

CDR3: CATMRGGANTDTQYF. The CDR3 DNA is TGTGCCACCATGAGGGGGGGGGCCAACACAGATACGCAGTATTTT. V gene TRBV6-5 combines with J gene TRBJ2-3; TRBD2 is a possible D gene (7 bases). CDR3 length equals 15 residues. V lost 10 bases and J lost 2, with 19 bases in between. The germline CDR1 and CDR2 sequences are MNHEY and SVGAGI.

The chain recombines TRBV23-1 with TRBJ2-5; 9 bases align to TRBD1. TRBV23-1 is treated as an ORF (open reading frame) with a function not yet certain. The CDR3 totals 15 residues. The junction had 6 bases not matched to a gene; V was cut back by 4 bases and J by 3 bases. The CDR3 sequence: CASSLTGQGKETQYF. CDR3 bases: TGCGCCAGCAGTCTAACCGGACAGGGGAAAGAGACCCAGTACTTC.

The chain is built from TRBV9 and TRBJ1-3; D perhaps matches TRBD1 (6 bases). The CDR3 consists of 15 residues. Germline CDR1 and CDR2: SGDLS and YYNGEE. Trimming shortened V by 0 bases and J by 4 bases, and 11 bases separated the two germline ends. CDR3 residues: CASSVGGGDGNTIYF. CDR3 DNA sequence: TGTGCCAGCAGCGTAGGAGGGGGGGACGGAAACACCATATATTTT.

This clone was recorded only once. The chain uses TRBV6-1 and TRBJ1-5; D is unresolved. CDR3 length equals 15 residues. CDR1 is MNHNS, CDR2 SASEGT, per germline. Between the trimmed V and J ends, which lost 2 bases and 2 bases, there was a span of 10 bases. The CDR3 nucleotides are TGTGCCAGCAGTGAATCTCGGGGAGGCAATCAGCCCCAGCATTTT. This encodes CASSESRGGNQPQHF.

This clone has only a few counts. V is TRBV5-1 and J is TRBJ2-7, with TRBD1 matching 8 bases. Germline V gene lookup returns CDR1 SGHRS and CDR2 YFSETQ. V trimming: 0 bases; J trimming: 3 bases; junction bases outside the gene matches: 5. The CDR3 has 15 amino acids. CDR3 region: CASSLVPGTGYEQYF. The CDR3 DNA reads TGCGCCAGCAGCTTGGTACCTGGGACAGGCTACGAGCAGTACTTC.

This rearrangement joins TRBV6-6 to TRBJ1-2; D may be TRBD1 (5 bases). The CDR3 is 15 amino acids. V gave up 2 bases and J gave up 8 bases, with 18 bases separating them. Germline V lookup: CDR1 MNHNY, CDR2 SVGAGI (reference sequence). The CDR3 DNA is TGTGCCAGCAGTTACAAGGAGGGGTTATCTGGCGGCTACACCTTC. Amino acids: CASSYKEGLSGGYTF.

The rearrangement uses TRBV6-5 and TRBJ1-5; D not resolved. The CDR3 consists of 15 residues. CDR1 is MNHEY and CDR2 is SVGAGI in the germline V gene. V dropped 5 bases and J dropped 0 bases, with 11 bases sitting between them. The CDR3 coding sequence is TGTGCCAGCAGTAAACAAGATCTTAGCAATCAGCCCCAGCATTTT. It specifies CASSKQDLSNQPQHF.

This chain uses TRBV2 with TRBJ1-1, with D possibly TRBD1 on 6 matching bases. This CDR3 contains 14 residues. The V gene's germline CDR1 is SNHLY and CDR2 FYNNEI. V lost 6 bases and J lost 3, with 14 bases in between. CDR3 coding DNA: TGTGCCAGCAGAGCCAGGGGTGGGGACACTGAAGCTTTCTTT. It is translated as CASRARGGDTEAFF.

The sample holds a few counts of this clone. The CDR3 reads CASSQTPGSGNQPQHF. The CDR3 nucleotides are TGTGCCAGCAGCCAAACCCCCGGCTCGGGGAATCAGCCCCAGCATTTT. V gene TRBV7-2 combines with J gene TRBJ1-5; no clear D. The CDR3 extends over 16 amino acids. Looked up from germline, CDR1 is SGHTA and CDR2 is FQGNSA. V lost 5 bases, J lost 4 bases, and 18 bases lay in between.

The V call is TRBV9, the J call TRBJ2-5, with a possible D match to TRBD2 (5 bases). CDR1 SGDLS and CDR2 YYNGEE come from the germline V gene. With 3 bases removed from V and 7 bases from J, the gap between germline ends came to 13 bases. This CDR3 contains 13 residues. The chain's CDR3 is CASSAQSGGTQYF. DNA for the CDR3: TGTGCCAGCAGCGCCCAGTCCGGAGGGACCCAGTACTTC.

The chain joins TRBV10-2 to TRBJ2-5; 8 nucleotides match TRBD1. The CDR3 loop spans 15 amino acids. The germline gives CDR1 WSHSY, CDR2 SAAADI. V dropped 5 bases and J dropped 6; count of bases not matched to a gene: 11. As DNA, the CDR3 is TGCGCCAGCAGTCAACCGACAGGGGTTGGAAAGACCCAGTACTTC. Translated, it gives CASSQPTGVGKTQYF.

The CDR3 DNA follows: TGTGCCAGCAGCCCACAGGGGGCCCAAGAGACCCAGTACTTC. This codes for CASSPQGAQETQYF. This sequence joins TRBV7-8 and TRBJ2-5; 9 bases match TRBD1. There are 14 residues in the CDR3. Germline lookup yields CDR1 SGHVS and CDR2 FQNEAQ. The ends lost 5 bases at V and 1 base at J; junction bases unmatched: 2.

The chain has TRBV5-1 and TRBJ2-7; 9 bases are shared with TRBD1. V trimming: 0 bases; J trimming: 5 bases; junction bases outside the gene matches: 6. Germline V gene lookup returns CDR1 SGHRS and CDR2 YFSETQ. The CDR3 runs 15 residues. CDR3 DNA: TGCGCCAGCAGCTTGGAGGGACAGGGAGTCGACGAGCAGTACTTC. Protein: CASSLEGQGVDEQYF.

The chain uses TRBV7-9 and TRBJ2-3; 7 bases map to TRBD2. Germline values: CDR1 SEHNR, CDR2 FQNEAQ (reference sequence). CDR3 length: 13 amino acids. J was trimmed by 4 bases and V by 4 bases; bases with no gene match: 2. CDR3 DNA sequence: TGTGCCAGCAGCTCAGGGAGGGCAGATACGCAGTATTTT. This sequence encodes CASSSGRADTQYF.

This sequence joins TRBV5-1 and TRBJ2-1, with 9 nucleotides matching TRBD1. The V segment lost 4 bases and the J segment 6 bases; nucleotides outside the gene matches: 5. Per the germline V gene, CDR1 is SGHRS and CDR2 is YFSETQ. The CDR3 sequence is 14 residues long. The CDR3 reads CASSTADRGNEQFF. For the CDR3, the DNA is TGCGCCAGCAGCACCGCGGACAGGGGCAATGAGCAGTTCTTC.

This chain uses TRBV6-5 with TRBJ2-4, with 8 bases fitting TRBD2. This CDR3 contains 16 residues. J lost 4 bases, V lost 2 bases, and 7 bases had no gene match. Per germline, CDR1 MNHEY and CDR2 SVGAGI. CDR3 in DNA: TGTGCCAGCAGTTACCTCCACCGGGGGGGGAAAAACATTCAGTACTTC. Amino acid sequence: CASSYLHRGGKNIQYF.